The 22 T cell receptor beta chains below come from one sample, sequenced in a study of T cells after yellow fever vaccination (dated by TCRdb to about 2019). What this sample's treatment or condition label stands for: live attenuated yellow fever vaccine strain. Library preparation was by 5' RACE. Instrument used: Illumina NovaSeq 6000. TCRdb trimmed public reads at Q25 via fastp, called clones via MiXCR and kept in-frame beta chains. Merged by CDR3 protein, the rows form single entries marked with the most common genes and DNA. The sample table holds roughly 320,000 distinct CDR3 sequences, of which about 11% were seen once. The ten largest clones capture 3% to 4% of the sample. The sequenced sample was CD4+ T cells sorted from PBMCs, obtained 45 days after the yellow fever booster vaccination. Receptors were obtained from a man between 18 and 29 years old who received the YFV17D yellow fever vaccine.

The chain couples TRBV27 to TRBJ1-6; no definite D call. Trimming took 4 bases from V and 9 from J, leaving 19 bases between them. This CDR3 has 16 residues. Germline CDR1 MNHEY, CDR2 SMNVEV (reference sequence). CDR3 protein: CASSWSEIGSSSPLHF. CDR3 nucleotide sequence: TGTGCCAGCAGTTGGAGCGAGATAGGTTCGAGTTCACCCCTCCACTTT.

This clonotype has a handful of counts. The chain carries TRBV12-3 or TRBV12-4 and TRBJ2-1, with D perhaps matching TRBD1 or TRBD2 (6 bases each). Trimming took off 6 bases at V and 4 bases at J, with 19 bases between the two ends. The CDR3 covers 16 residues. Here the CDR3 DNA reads TGTGCCAGCAGCCCGAGGATGGGGGGCGGATACAATGAGCAGTTCTTC. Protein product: CASSPRMGGGYNEQFF.

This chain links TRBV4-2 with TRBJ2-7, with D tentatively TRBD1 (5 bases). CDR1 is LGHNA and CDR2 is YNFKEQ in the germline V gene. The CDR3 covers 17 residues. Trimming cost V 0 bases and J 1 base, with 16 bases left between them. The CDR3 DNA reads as TGTGCCAGCAGCCAAGATCGTAGGGGCGATCATTCCTACGAGCAGTACTTC. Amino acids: CASSQDRRGDHSYEQYF.

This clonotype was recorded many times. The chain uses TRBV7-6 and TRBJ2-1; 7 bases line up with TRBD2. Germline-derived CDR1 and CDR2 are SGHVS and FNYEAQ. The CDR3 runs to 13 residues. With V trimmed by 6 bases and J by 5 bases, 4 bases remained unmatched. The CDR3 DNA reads TGTGCCAGCAGGGGGACTAAAAACAATGAGCAGTTCTTC. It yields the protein CASRGTKNNEQFF.

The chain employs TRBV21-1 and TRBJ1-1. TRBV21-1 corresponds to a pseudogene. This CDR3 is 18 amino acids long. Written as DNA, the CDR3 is TGTGCCAGCAGCAAAGATGTGGACCACCTCATAATGAACACTGAAGCTTTCTTT. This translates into CASSKDVDHLIMNTEAFF.

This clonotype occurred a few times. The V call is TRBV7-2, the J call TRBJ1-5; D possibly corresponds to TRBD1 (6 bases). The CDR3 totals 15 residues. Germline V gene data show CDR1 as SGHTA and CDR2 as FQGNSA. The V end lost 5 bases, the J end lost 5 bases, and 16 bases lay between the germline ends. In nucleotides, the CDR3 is TGTGCCAGCAGCCGGGCGGGCAGGGGTGATCAGCCCCAGCATTTT. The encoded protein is CASSRAGRGDQPQHF.

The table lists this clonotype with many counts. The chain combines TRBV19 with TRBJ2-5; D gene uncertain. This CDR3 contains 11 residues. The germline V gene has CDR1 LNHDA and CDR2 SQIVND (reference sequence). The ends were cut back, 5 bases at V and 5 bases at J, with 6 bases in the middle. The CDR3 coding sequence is TGTGCCAGTAGTCGGTGGGAGACCCAGTACTTC. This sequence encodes CASSRWETQYF.

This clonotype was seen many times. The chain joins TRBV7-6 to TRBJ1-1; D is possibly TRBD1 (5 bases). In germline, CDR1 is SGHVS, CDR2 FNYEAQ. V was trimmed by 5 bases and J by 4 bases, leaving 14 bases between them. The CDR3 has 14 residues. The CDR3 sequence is CASSPFGGVTEAFF. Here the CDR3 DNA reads TGTGCCAGCAGCCCCTTCGGGGGGGTCACTGAAGCTTTCTTT. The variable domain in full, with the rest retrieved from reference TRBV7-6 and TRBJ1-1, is GAGVSQSPRYKVTKRGQDVALRCDPISGHVSLYWYRQALGQGPEFLTYFNYEAQQDKSGLPNDRFSAERPEGSISTLTIQRTEQRDSAMYRCASSPFGGVTEAFFGQGTRLTVV.

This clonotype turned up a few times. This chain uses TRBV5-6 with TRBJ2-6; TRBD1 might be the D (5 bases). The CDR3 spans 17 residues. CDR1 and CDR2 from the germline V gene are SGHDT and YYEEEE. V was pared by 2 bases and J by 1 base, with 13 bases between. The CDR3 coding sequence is TGTGCCAGCAGCTTTTATCTGGGGCCGTCTGGGGCCAACGTCCTGACTTTC. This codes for CASSFYLGPSGANVLTF.

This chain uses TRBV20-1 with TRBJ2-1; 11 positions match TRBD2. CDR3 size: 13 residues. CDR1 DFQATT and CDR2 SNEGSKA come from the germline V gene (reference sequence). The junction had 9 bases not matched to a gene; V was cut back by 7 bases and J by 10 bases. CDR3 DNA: TGCAGTGGTGCGGGACTAGCGGCCCTAGAGCAGTTCTTC. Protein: CSGAGLAALEQFF.

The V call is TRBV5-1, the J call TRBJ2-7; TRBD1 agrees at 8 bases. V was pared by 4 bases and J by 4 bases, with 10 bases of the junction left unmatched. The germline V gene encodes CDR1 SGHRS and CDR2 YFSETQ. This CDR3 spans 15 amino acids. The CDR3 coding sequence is TGCGCCAGCAGCCTCGGGACAGGCCGATCTTACGAGCAGTACTTC. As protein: CASSLGTGRSYEQYF.

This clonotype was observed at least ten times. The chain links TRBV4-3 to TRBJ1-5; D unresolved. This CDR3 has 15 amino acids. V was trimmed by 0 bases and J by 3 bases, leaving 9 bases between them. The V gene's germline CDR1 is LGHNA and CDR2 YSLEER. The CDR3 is CASSQDLATNQPQHF. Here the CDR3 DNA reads TGCGCCAGCAGCCAAGATTTGGCCACCAATCAGCCCCAGCATTTT.

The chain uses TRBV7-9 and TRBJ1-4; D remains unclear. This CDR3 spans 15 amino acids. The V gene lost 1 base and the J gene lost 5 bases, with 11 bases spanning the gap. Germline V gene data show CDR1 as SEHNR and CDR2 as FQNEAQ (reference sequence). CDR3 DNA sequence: TGTGCCAGCAGCTTAGTCTCCGGGCCAAATGAAAAACTGTTTTTT. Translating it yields CASSLVSGPNEKLFF.

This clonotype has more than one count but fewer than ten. CDR3 sequence (DNA): TGTGCCAGCAGCCAGACTAGCGGGGGTAACGGCGGGGAGCTGTTTTTT. Its translation: CASSQTSGGNGGELFF. The chain has TRBV5-4 and TRBJ2-2, with 12 bases that match TRBD2. The V gene end was trimmed by 4 bases and the J gene end by 7 bases; junction bases not matched to a gene: 8. The germline V gene encodes CDR1 SGHNT and CDR2 YYREEE (reference sequence). The CDR3 loop spans 16 amino acids.

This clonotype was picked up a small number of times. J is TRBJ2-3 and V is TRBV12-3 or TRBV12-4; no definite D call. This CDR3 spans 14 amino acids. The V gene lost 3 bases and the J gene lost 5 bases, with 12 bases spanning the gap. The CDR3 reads CASSFPDFRDTQYF. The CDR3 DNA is TGTGCCAGCAGTTTCCCCGACTTCAGAGATACGCAGTATTTT.

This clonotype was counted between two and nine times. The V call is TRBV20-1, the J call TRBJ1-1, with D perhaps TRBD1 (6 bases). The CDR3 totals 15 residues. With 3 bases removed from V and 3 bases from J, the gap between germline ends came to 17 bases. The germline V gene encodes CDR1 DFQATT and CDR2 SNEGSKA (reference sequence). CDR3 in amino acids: CSARDGGAKDTEAFF. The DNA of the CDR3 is TGCAGTGCTAGGGATGGGGGGGCGAAGGACACTGAAGCTTTCTTT.

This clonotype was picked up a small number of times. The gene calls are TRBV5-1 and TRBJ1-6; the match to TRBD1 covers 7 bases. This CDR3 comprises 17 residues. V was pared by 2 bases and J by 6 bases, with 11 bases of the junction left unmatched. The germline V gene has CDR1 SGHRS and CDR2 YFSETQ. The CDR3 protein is CASSLEEGGRGNSPLHF. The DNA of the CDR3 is TGCGCCAGCAGCTTAGAGGAAGGGGGCCGTGGTAATTCACCCCTCCACTTT.

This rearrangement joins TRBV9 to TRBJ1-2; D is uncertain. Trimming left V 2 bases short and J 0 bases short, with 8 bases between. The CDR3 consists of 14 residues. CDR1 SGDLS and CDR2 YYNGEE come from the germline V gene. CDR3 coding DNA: TGTGCCAGCAGCGTCGGTCAGGCTAACTATGGCTACACCTTC. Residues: CASSVGQANYGYTF.

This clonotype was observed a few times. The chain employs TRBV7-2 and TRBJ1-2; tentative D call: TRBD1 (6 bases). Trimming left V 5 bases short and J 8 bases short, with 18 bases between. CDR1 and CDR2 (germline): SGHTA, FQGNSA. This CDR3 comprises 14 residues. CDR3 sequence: CASSATYRVGGYTF. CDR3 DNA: TGTGCCAGCAGCGCCACCTACAGGGTAGGAGGCTACACCTTC.

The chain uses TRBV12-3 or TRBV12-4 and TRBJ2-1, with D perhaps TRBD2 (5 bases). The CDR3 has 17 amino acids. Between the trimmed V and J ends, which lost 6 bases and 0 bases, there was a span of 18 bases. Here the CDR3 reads CASRFPGLTSSYNEQFF. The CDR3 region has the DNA TGTGCCAGCAGATTCCCCGGACTGACGAGCTCCTACAATGAGCAGTTCTTC.

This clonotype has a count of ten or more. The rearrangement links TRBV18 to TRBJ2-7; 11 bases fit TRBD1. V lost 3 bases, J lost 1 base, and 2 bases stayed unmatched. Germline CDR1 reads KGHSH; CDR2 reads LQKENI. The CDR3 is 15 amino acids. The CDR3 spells CASSPGQGGSYEQYV. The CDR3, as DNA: TGTGCCAGCTCACCGGGACAGGGGGGGTCCTACGAGCAGTACGTC.

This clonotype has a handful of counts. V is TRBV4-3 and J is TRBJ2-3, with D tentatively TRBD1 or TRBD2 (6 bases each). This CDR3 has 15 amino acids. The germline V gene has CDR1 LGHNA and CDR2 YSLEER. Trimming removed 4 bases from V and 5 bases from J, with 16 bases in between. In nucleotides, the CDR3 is TGCGCCAGCAGCCTGACCTGGGGGGCCGGAGATACGCAGTATTTT. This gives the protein CASSLTWGAGDTQYF.